The 27 T cell receptor beta chains listed next were all sequenced from one sample in a study of cytomegalovirus exposure and HLA in healthy donors. Primers included in the PCR were 60 Vbeta and 13 Jbeta primers. Some clones are missing from TCRdb's copy, which holds only in-frame ones; the method was immunoSEQ multiplex PCR. This table has around 100,000 clones, more than 60% appearing once. Sequencing was performed on PBMCs. Every receptor here comes from a man younger than 40 in good health and CMV-seronegative.

This clone was observed once. The chain joins TRBV5-1 to TRBJ1-4; D gene uncertain. The CDR3 is made up of 14 amino acids. Germline V gene lookup returns CDR1 SGHRS and CDR2 YFSETQ. V was trimmed by 4 bases and J by 3 bases, leaving 10 bases between them. The CDR3 spells CASSPLEANEKLFF. CDR3 DNA sequence: TGCGCCAGCAGCCCCTTAGAGGCTAATGAAAAACTGTTTTTT.

This rearrangement joins TRBV11-2 to TRBJ2-6, with a possible D match to TRBD1 (6 bases). CDR3 size: 15 residues. Germline V CDR1 and CDR2: SGHAT, FQNNGV. V was clipped by 3 bases and J by 4 bases, with 10 bases between them. The CDR3 reads CASSFRGTGANVLTF. The CDR3 DNA follows: TGTGCCAGCAGCTTCAGGGGTACCGGGGCCAACGTCCTGACTTTC. Full variable domain (rest looked up from reference TRBV11-2 and TRBJ2-6): EAGVAQSPRYKIIEKRQSVAFWCNPISGHATLYWYQQILGQGPKLLIQFQNNGVVDDSQLPKDRFSAERLKGVDSTLKIQPAKLEDSAVYLCASSFRGTGANVLTFGAGSRLTVL.

The chain uses TRBV6-4 and TRBJ2-1; no reliable D call. V was shortened by 3 bases and J by 2 bases, with 14 bases between the two germline ends. The CDR3 totals 16 residues. CDR1 and CDR2 from the germline V gene are MRHNA and SNTAGT. The CDR3 nucleotides are TGTGCCAGCAGTGAAAGCCTGAGGAGCACCTACAATGAGCAGTTCTTC. Residues: CASSESLRSTYNEQFF.

The chain links TRBV7-9 to TRBJ2-5; tentatively, D is TRBD1 (6 bases). This CDR3 region has 15 residues. The germline CDR1 and CDR2 sequences are SEHNR and FQNEAQ (reference sequence). The V end was cut by 3 bases, the J end by 4 bases, with 15 bases between. The CDR3 DNA reads TGTGCCAGCAGCTTGAAACAGGGTCATTTAGAGACCCAGTACTTC. This encodes CASSLKQGHLETQYF.

V and J are TRBV6-4 and TRBJ2-3; D perhaps matches TRBD2 (5 bases). The CDR3 runs to 14 residues. The germline CDR1 and CDR2 sequences are MRHNA and SNTAGT. Trimming pared 6 bases from V and 2 bases from J, leaving 12 bases between. CDR3 sequence (DNA): TGTGCCAGCAGCAAGGAACGGGACACAGATACGCAGTATTTT. Protein sequence: CASSKERDTDTQYF.

The V gene is TRBV5-6, the J gene TRBJ2-6; maybe TRBD2 (6 bases). This CDR3 contains 16 residues. Germline values: CDR1 SGHDT, CDR2 YYEEEE. The V gene lost 2 bases and the J gene lost 4 bases, with 13 bases spanning the gap. The CDR3 loop is CASSLGPGRGANVLTF. The CDR3 DNA reads as TGTGCCAGCAGCTTAGGGCCAGGGAGGGGGGCCAACGTCCTGACTTTC.

There are a few counts of this clone. The chain has TRBV6-1 and TRBJ2-5; 7 positions agree with TRBD1. The germline V gene encodes CDR1 MNHNS and CDR2 SASEGT. V lost 3 bases and J lost 0; bases outside the gene matches: 4. There are 15 residues in the CDR3. The CDR3 sequence: CASSDPQGNQETQYF. CDR3 nucleotide sequence: TGTGCCAGCAGTGACCCACAGGGGAACCAAGAGACCCAGTACTTC.

The rearrangement uses TRBV5-4 and TRBJ1-2; 10 nucleotides match TRBD1. Germline CDR1 is SGHNT and CDR2 is YYREEE (reference sequence). With V trimmed by 0 bases and J by 10 bases, 3 bases remained unmatched. The CDR3 loop spans 13 amino acids. DNA of the CDR3: TGTGCCAGCAGCTTGGGCGGGACAGGGGTCTACACCTTC. It specifies CASSLGGTGVYTF.

V is TRBV4-3 and J is TRBJ2-1, with a tentative D call TRBD1 (6 bases). V was clipped by 0 bases and J by 15 bases, with 15 bases between them. CDR1 is LGHNA and CDR2 is YSLEER in the germline V gene. CDR3 length: 13 amino acids. CDR3 amino acids: CASSQDLGGQMFF. Here the CDR3 DNA reads TGCGCCAGCAGCCAAGATCTTGGAGGACAGATGTTCTTC.

The rearrangement joins TRBV6-5 to TRBJ2-7; TRBD1 aligns across 8 bases. Germline assignment: CDR1 MNHEY and CDR2 SVGAGI. Unmatched junction bases numbered 2, after V lost 4 bases and J lost 3 bases. The CDR3 extends over 13 amino acids. The CDR3 bases are TGTGCCAGCAGTTTACAGGGGGGCTACGAGCAGTACTTC. The encoded protein is CASSLQGGYEQYF.

The chain couples TRBV19 to TRBJ2-3, with D possibly TRBD1 on 6 matching bases. CDR1 is LNHDA and CDR2 is SQIVND in the germline V gene (reference sequence). V was trimmed by 7 bases and J by 2 bases, leaving 13 bases between them. The CDR3 spans 14 residues. The CDR3 DNA sequence: TGTGCCAGTAACCAAGGGGGTTCCACAGATACGCAGTATTTT. Translation gives CASNQGGSTDTQYF. The complete variable domain, with remaining parts taken from reference TRBV19 and TRBJ2-3, reads DGGITQSPKYLFRKEGQNVTLSCEQNLNHDAMYWYRQDPGQGLRLIYYSQIVNDFQKGDIAEGYSVSREKKESFPLTVTSAQKNPTAFYLCASNQGGSTDTQYFGPGTRLTVL.

J is TRBJ1-4 and V is TRBV5-4; no reliable D call. V lost 4 bases, J lost 0 bases, and 4 bases lay in between. The CDR3 loop spans 13 amino acids. CDR1 and CDR2 (germline): SGHNT, YYREEE (reference sequence). The CDR3 DNA reads TGTGCCAGCAGCCGAGCAACTAATGAAAAACTGTTTTTT. Its protein is CASSRATNEKLFF. Filled out from reference TRBV5-4 and TRBJ1-4, the complete variable domain reads ETGVTQSPTHLIKTRGQQVTLRCSSQSGHNTVSWYQQALGQGPQFIFQYYREEENGRGNFPPRFSGLQFPNYSSELNVNALELDDSALYLCASSRATNEKLFFGSGTQLSVL.

In its sample, this clone was seen a few times. The chain carries TRBV2 and TRBJ1-2, with D hard to call. Trimming took off 8 bases at V and 4 bases at J, with 11 bases between the two ends. This CDR3 has 12 amino acids. Looked up from germline, CDR1 is SNHLY and CDR2 is FYNNEI. Written as DNA, the CDR3 is TGTGCCAGCGAGTTGGAGGTCTATGGCTACACCTTC. Protein product: CASELEVYGYTF. Complete variable domain (other parts from reference TRBV2 and TRBJ1-2): EPEVTQTPSHQVTQMGQEVILRCVPISNHLYFYWYRQILGQKVEFLVSFYNNEISEKSEIFDDQFSVERPDGSNFTLKIRSTKLEDSAMYFCASELEVYGYTFGSGTRLTVV.

The rearrangement joins TRBV7-2 to TRBJ1-1; D gene uncertain. The CDR3 totals 14 residues. The V gene's germline CDR1 is SGHTA and CDR2 FQGNSA. V was pared by 0 bases and J by 2 bases, with 7 bases between. The CDR3 is CASSLAGRNTEAFF. CDR3 nucleotides: TGTGCCAGCAGCTTAGCGGGGAGAAACACTGAAGCTTTCTTT. The whole variable domain, remainder taken from reference TRBV7-2 and TRBJ1-1, is GAGVSQSPSNKVTEKGKDVELRCDPISGHTALYWYRQSLGQGLEFLIYFQGNSAPDKSGLPSDRFSAERTGGSVSTLTIQRTQQEDSAVYLCASSLAGRNTEAFFGQGTRLTVV.

The rearrangement uses TRBV5-4 and TRBJ2-5; 9 bases map to TRBD1. CDR1 is SGHNT and CDR2 is YYREEE in the germline V gene (reference sequence). CDR3 size: 13 residues. The trim removed 3 bases at V and 5 bases at J, leaving 2 bases unmatched. The DNA for the CDR3 is TGTGCCAGCAGCTGGGGACAGGGTGAGACCCAGTACTTC. Its protein is CASSWGQGETQYF.

This chain connects TRBV6-5 to TRBJ2-7; D possibly corresponds to TRBD1 (7 bases). This CDR3 comprises 14 residues. V was trimmed by 3 bases and J by 2 bases, leaving 11 bases between them. Per the germline V gene, CDR1 is MNHEY and CDR2 is SVGAGI. The CDR3 DNA reads as TGTGCCAGCAGTTATGGAGGGGGCCCCTACGAGCAGTACTTC. This sequence encodes CASSYGGGPYEQYF.

J is TRBJ1-1 and V is TRBV6-4, with D perhaps TRBD1 (5 bases). Per the germline V gene, CDR1 is MRHNA and CDR2 is SNTAGT. The CDR3 is 14 residues long. Between the trimmed V and J ends, which lost 4 bases and 1 base, there was a span of 10 bases. The CDR3 reads CASSVSGQNTEAFF. The CDR3 DNA reads as TGTGCCAGCAGTGTTTCTGGACAGAACACTGAAGCTTTCTTT.

J is TRBJ1-1 and V is TRBV6-1; D not certain. CDR3 length: 13 residues. V was clipped by 0 bases and J by 5 bases, with 7 bases between them. In germline, CDR1 is MNHNS, CDR2 SASEGT. The CDR3 protein is CASSEAGRTEAFF. For the CDR3, the DNA is TGTGCCAGCAGTGAAGCGGGGAGGACTGAAGCTTTCTTT.

This clone was found a few times. The V and J genes are TRBV5-5 and TRBJ1-5; 7 bases fit TRBD1. With V trimmed by 4 bases and J by 2 bases, 6 bases remained unmatched. Germline V gene sequence: CDR1 SGHKS, CDR2 YYEKEE (reference sequence). This CDR3 has 15 residues. The CDR3: CASSTTGSGNQPQHF. The DNA for the CDR3 is TGTGCCAGCAGCACGACAGGGAGCGGCAATCAGCCCCAGCATTTT.

This sequence joins TRBV28 and TRBJ2-7; TRBD1 is a possible D gene (6 bases). The CDR3 is 14 residues long. Trimming stripped 4 bases from V and 0 bases from J, with 10 bases between. The germline V gene has CDR1 MDHEN and CDR2 SYDVKM. The CDR3 bases are TGTGCCAGCAGTTCACCACAGGGCTCCTACGAGCAGTACTTC. This translates into CASSSPQGSYEQYF.

The chain links TRBV4-1 to TRBJ2-1, with 8 bases lining up with TRBD1. There are 17 residues in the CDR3. V shed 0 bases and J 2 bases; nucleotides not matched to a gene: 6. Germline loops: CDR1 MGHRA, CDR2 YSYEKL. The CDR3 DNA sequence: TGCGCCAGCAGCCAAGAATTGGACAGGGTGCCCTACAATGAGCAGTTCTTC. This gives the protein CASSQELDRVPYNEQFF.

The gene calls are TRBV30 and TRBJ2-1, with 16 positions matching TRBD2. Germline-derived CDR1 and CDR2 are GTSNPN and SVGIG (reference sequence). V was clipped by 1 base and J by 1 base; unmatched bases: 10. The CDR3 covers 20 residues. The CDR3 protein is CAWSGTPGTSGRGSYNEQFF. In DNA, the CDR3 is TGTGCCTGGAGTGGAACCCCCGGGACTAGCGGGAGGGGTTCCTACAATGAGCAGTTCTTC.

This clone appeared a few times. V and J are TRBV6-5 and TRBJ2-3; possibly TRBD2 for D (5 bases). Trimming left V 7 bases short and J 2 bases short, with 13 bases between. Germline lookup yields CDR1 MNHEY and CDR2 SVGAGI. The CDR3 sequence is 14 residues long. The CDR3 region has the DNA TGTGCCAGCAAGCCAGGACTCGACACAGATACGCAGTATTTT. It encodes CASKPGLDTDTQYF.

The chain uses TRBV14 and TRBJ2-3; 8 positions match TRBD2. The trim removed 4 bases at V and 9 bases at J, leaving 9 bases unmatched. Germline lookup yields CDR1 SGHDN and CDR2 FVKESK. The CDR3 is 14 amino acids. CDR3 sequence reads: CASSPERASGTQYF. The DNA for the CDR3 is TGTGCCAGCAGCCCCGAAAGGGCTAGCGGGACGCAGTATTTT.

This chain links TRBV18 with TRBJ2-2; D is perhaps TRBD2 (6 bases). Germline CDR1 KGHSH, CDR2 LQKENI. This CDR3 is 14 amino acids long. With 3 bases removed from V and 6 bases from J, the gap between germline ends came to 11 bases. CDR3 in amino acids: CASSPVRDAGELFF. DNA of the CDR3: TGTGCCAGCTCACCTGTGCGGGACGCCGGGGAGCTGTTTTTT.

There are a few counts of this clone. The rearrangement links TRBV6-1 to TRBJ2-1; D remains ambiguous. This CDR3 is 14 amino acids long. Trimming removed 7 bases from V and 2 bases from J, with 12 bases in between. The germline V gene has CDR1 MNHNS and CDR2 SASEGT. The CDR3 DNA is TGTGCCAGCATCTTTAACTCTCCCTACAATGAGCAGTTCTTC. It is translated as CASIFNSPYNEQFF.

The rearrangement uses TRBV6-6 and TRBJ2-5; possibly TRBD2 for D (6 bases). The J call is uncertain, as TRBJ2-7 better fits the DNA end. The CDR3 has 15 amino acids. Germline assignment: CDR1 MNHNY and CDR2 SVGAGI (reference sequence). The CDR3 DNA sequence: TGTGCCAGCAGTTACTTTGCGGGAAACCCCTACGAGCAGTACTTC. This codes for CASSYFAGNPYEQYF.